The TCR beta chain under discussion was sequenced for a study of OX40 agonist ivuxolimab in advanced cancers. Study-wide background: Those treated in dose escalation had hepatocellular carcinoma, melanoma, renal cell cancer or head and neck cancer. Of the participants, 40% had some prior anti-PD-1, anti-PD-L1 or anti-CTLA-4 therapy, which was allowed.

The CDR3 length is 16 residues. V shed 1 base and J 8 bases; nucleotides not matched to a gene: 10. Germline CDR1 and CDR2: MGHRA and YSYEKL. TCRdb keeps only in-frame clones here, not all; method: immunoSEQ multiplex PCR. The sample yields some 50,000 clones, around 86% seen once. The sequence came from an adult with an advanced solid tumor such as melanoma, head and neck, liver or kidney cancer. The gene calls are TRBV4-1 and TRBJ2-1; 8 bases match TRBD2. The source was CD4+ or CD8+ T cells sorted from blood, collected in a trial of the OX40 agonist ivuxolimab. CDR3 residues: CASSQGTSGSLYEQFF. CDR3 DNA: TGCGCCAGCAGCCAAGGTACGAGCGGGAGTCTCTATGAGCAGTTCTTC.